Following are 20 T cell receptor beta chains from one sample sequenced in a study of cytomegalovirus exposure and HLA in healthy donors. The PCR ran on 60 Vbeta and 13 Jbeta primers. Clones were sequenced by immunoSEQ multiplex PCR, and TCRdb holds only the in-frame ones, with some missing. This sample contains some 120,000 clones. The sample was PBMCs. These receptors were taken from a man aged 25 to 40 in good health and CMV-seronegative.

The chain joins TRBV5-5 to TRBJ2-3, with no clear D. Trimming shortened V by 0 bases and J by 2 bases, and 13 bases separated the two germline ends. Germline assignment: CDR1 SGHKS and CDR2 YYEKEE (reference sequence). This CDR3 has 16 residues. CDR3 loop: CASSLARPEFTDTQYF. CDR3 DNA sequence: TGTGCCAGCAGCTTGGCCAGGCCAGAATTCACAGATACGCAGTATTTT.

This chain connects TRBV6-1 to TRBJ1-6; no clear D. This CDR3 has 15 residues. The germline V and J ends were trimmed by 8 bases and 0 bases, with 11 bases remaining between them. Germline V gene data show CDR1 as MNHNS and CDR2 as SASEGT. The CDR3 reads CASLQKSSYNSPLHF. The CDR3 DNA reads as TGTGCCAGCCTCCAAAAGAGCTCCTATAATTCACCCCTCCACTTT.

The J gene is TRBJ1-4, the V gene TRBV5-1, with D perhaps matching TRBD1 (5 bases). V shed 4 bases and J shed 5 bases, with 15 bases lying between them. This CDR3 spans 15 amino acids. Germline CDR1 and CDR2: SGHRS and YFSETQ. CDR3 sequence: CASSGQGKENEKLFF. The CDR3 region has the DNA TGCGCCAGCAGCGGGCAGGGAAAGGAGAATGAAAAACTGTTTTTT.

The chain couples TRBV5-1 to TRBJ2-1, with D uncertain. This CDR3 is built from 12 residues. CDR1 SGHRS and CDR2 YFSETQ come from the germline V gene. V lost 1 base and J 8 bases, leaving 7 bases between the germline ends. DNA of the CDR3: TGCGCCAGCAGCTTGCACCGGGATGAGCAGTTCTTC. Amino acid sequence: CASSLHRDEQFF.

The chain carries TRBV28 and TRBJ2-5; tentative D call: TRBD1 (5 bases). Germline V gene sequence: CDR1 MDHEN, CDR2 SYDVKM. The V gene lost 2 bases and the J gene lost 5 bases, with 15 bases spanning the gap. The CDR3 sequence is 15 residues long. CDR3 nucleotide sequence: TGTGCCAGCAGTTTAGGCCAGGGAAAGTATGAGACCCAGTACTTC. Translation: CASSLGQGKYETQYF. The entire variable domain, with the rest obtained from reference TRBV28 and TRBJ2-5, is as follows: DVKVTQSSRYLVKRTGEKVFLECVQDMDHENMFWYRQDPGLGLRLIYFSYDVKMKEKGDIPEGYSVSREKKERFSLILESASTNQTSMYLCASSLGQGKYETQYFGPGTRLLVL.

The chain has TRBV5-1 and TRBJ1-3; D gene unclear. In germline, CDR1 is SGHRS, CDR2 YFSETQ. Trimming removed 0 bases from V and 4 bases from J, with 14 bases in between. The CDR3 runs 16 residues. The chain's CDR3 is CASSLAGVGLGNTIYF. The CDR3 DNA reads TGCGCCAGCAGCTTGGCAGGCGTAGGCTTGGGAAACACCATATATTTT.

V is TRBV5-1 and J is TRBJ1-6, with D perhaps TRBD1 (5 bases). V was shortened by 4 bases and J by 0 bases, with 14 bases between the two germline ends. Germline CDR1 and CDR2: SGHRS and YFSETQ. This CDR3 comprises 17 residues. CDR3 nucleotide sequence: TGCGCCAGCAGCGCAATGACAGTGAGCTCCTATAATTCACCCCTCCACTTT. As protein: CASSAMTVSSYNSPLHF.

The chain employs TRBV28 and TRBJ2-5; TRBD2 matches 8 bases. Trimming at V came to 5 bases and at J to 3 bases, leaving 2 bases not matched to a gene. The CDR3 runs to 13 residues. Germline V CDR1 and CDR2: MDHEN, SYDVKM. In DNA form, the CDR3 reads TGTGCCAGCAGTCCCGGGAGGGAAGAGACCCAGTACTTC. Protein sequence: CASSPGREETQYF.

This chain joins TRBV4-1 and TRBJ1-3, with D tentatively TRBD1 (6 bases). V dropped 4 bases and J dropped 5 bases, with 12 bases sitting between them. The germline CDR1 and CDR2 sequences are MGHRA and YSYEKL. The CDR3 has 14 amino acids. CDR3 in amino acids: CASSPLGQRNTIYF. CDR3 nucleotide sequence: TGCGCCAGCAGCCCTCTCGGACAGCGAAACACCATATATTTT.

V gene TRBV2 combines with J gene TRBJ1-4, with D tentatively TRBD1 (6 bases). Germline V gene data show CDR1 as SNHLY and CDR2 as FYNNEI. This CDR3 is built from 13 residues. Trimming removed 11 bases at V and 7 bases at J, with 17 bases between. The CDR3 bases are TGTGCCTCTGACCGGGGGGCGCGTGAAAAACTGTTTTTT. As protein: CASDRGAREKLFF.

This chain connects TRBV27 to TRBJ1-2, with D hard to call. Trimming removed 4 bases from V and 1 base from J, with 13 bases in between. The CDR3 runs to 15 residues. Germline V gene data show CDR1 as MNHEY and CDR2 as SMNVEV (reference sequence). CDR3 loop: CASSSQDKFNYGYTF. Here the CDR3 DNA reads TGTGCCAGCAGTTCACAAGACAAGTTTAACTATGGCTACACCTTC.

The CDR3: CASSLGQGAGTDTQYF. The CDR3 DNA reads TGCGCCAGCAGCTTGGGGCAGGGGGCAGGCACAGATACGCAGTATTTT. This chain uses TRBV5-1 with TRBJ2-3; 8 nucleotides match TRBD1. CDR1 and CDR2 (germline): SGHRS, YFSETQ. With V trimmed by 0 bases and J by 1 base, 4 bases remained unmatched. The CDR3 consists of 16 residues.

J is TRBJ1-2 and V is TRBV7-2; unclear D gene. V gave up 1 base and J gave up 0 bases, with 18 bases separating them. Germline V gene lookup returns CDR1 SGHTA and CDR2 FQGNSA. CDR3 length: 18 residues. Written as DNA, the CDR3 is TGTGCCAGCAGCTTAGTCGTCAACCTAGATTTAGCTAACTATGGCTACACCTTC. This encodes CASSLVVNLDLANYGYTF.

V and J are TRBV5-6 and TRBJ1-6; weak D call: TRBD1 (6 bases). Germline V gene sequence: CDR1 SGHDT, CDR2 YYEEEE. This CDR3 comprises 13 residues. V shed 4 bases and J shed 7 bases, with 9 bases lying between them. The CDR3 sequence: CASSETGNSPLHF. CDR3 coding DNA: TGTGCCAGCAGCGAAACAGGGAATTCACCCCTCCACTTT.

The chain recombines TRBV27 with TRBJ2-5, with 7 bases that match TRBD1. The closer fit of TRBJ2-7 to the DNA end suggests the J call may be wrong. Germline CDR1 is MNHEY and CDR2 is SMNVEV (reference sequence). The CDR3 runs 14 residues. CDR3 amino acids: CASSTIRGWDEQYF. The CDR3 coding sequence is TGTGCCAGCAGTACGATCAGGGGGTGGGACGAGCAGTACTTC.

V is TRBV6-1 and J is TRBJ2-5; no clear D gene. This CDR3 has 13 residues. V dropped 5 bases and J dropped 0 bases, with 7 bases sitting between them. Germline lookup yields CDR1 MNHNS and CDR2 SASEGT. The CDR3 reads CASSRHHQETQYF. CDR3 in DNA: TGTGCCAGCAGTCGACACCACCAAGAGACCCAGTACTTC.

J is TRBJ1-5 and V is TRBV6-5, with D uncertain. The CDR3 covers 13 residues. V was pared by 8 bases and J by 0 bases, with 8 bases between. CDR1 MNHEY and CDR2 SVGAGI come from the germline V gene. The CDR3 reads CASDQNSNQPQHF. The DNA of the CDR3 is TGTGCCAGCGATCAGAATAGCAATCAGCCCCAGCATTTT.

The genes are TRBV5-1 and TRBJ1-5; no reliable D call. This CDR3 has 13 amino acids. Germline V gene sequence: CDR1 SGHRS, CDR2 YFSETQ. Trimming removed 0 bases from V and 9 bases from J, with 10 bases in between. CDR3 DNA sequence: TGCGCCAGCAGCTTGGACGAGGATGCGCCCCAGCATTTT. It encodes CASSLDEDAPQHF.

The chain is built from TRBV10-3 and TRBJ2-7; D is possibly TRBD2 (5 bases). V lost 4 bases and J 4 bases, leaving 8 bases between the germline ends. There are 12 residues in the CDR3. Germline V gene data show CDR1 as ENHRY and CDR2 as SYGVKD. Here the CDR3 reads CAISGSGYEQYF. Written as DNA, the CDR3 is TGTGCCATCAGTGGATCGGGATACGAGCAGTACTTC.

The chain recombines TRBV6-5 with TRBJ2-7; 7 nucleotides line up with TRBD1. This CDR3 is 14 amino acids long. V lost 4 bases and J lost 1; bases outside the gene matches: 4. Germline CDR1 is MNHEY and CDR2 is SVGAGI. CDR3 DNA: TGTGCCAGCAGTTTCCGGGACAGATCCTACGAGCAGTACTTC. It encodes CASSFRDRSYEQYF.